This T cell receptor beta chain was obtained from a study of T cell changes during pregnancy in multiple sclerosis. V was pared by 0 bases and J by 2 bases, with 11 bases between. Germline CDR1 is LGHNA and CDR2 is YNFKEQ. This CDR3 is 15 amino acids long. Profiling relied on immunoSEQ multiplex PCR, and the TCRdb table lists in-frame clones only, not all of them. This sample has about 46,000 clones; almost 95% occur once, and the top ten carry about 4.5%. In its sample, this clone was seen once. The clonotype comes from a female donor with multiple sclerosis, enrolled in a pregnancy study. The rearrangement uses TRBV4-2 and TRBJ2-7; D uncertain. Sequenced material: CD8+ T cells from peripheral blood mononuclear cells, taken in the first trimester of pregnancy. The CDR3 loop reads CASSQEQPGTYEQYF. CDR3 sequence (DNA): TGTGCCAGCAGCCAAGAACAACCAGGTACCTACGAGCAGTACTTC.